What follows are 5 T cell receptor beta chains derived from one specimen sequenced in a study of T cell repertoires in cytomegalovirus infection (dated by TCRdb to between 2018 and 2021). TCRdb names Illumina HiSeq 1500 as the instrument used. Using fastp at Q25 and MiXCR, TCRdb reprocessed the public reads and kept productive beta chains. Every entry covers one CDR3 protein and lists the most common genes and DNA from its rows. A total of approximately 500,000 distinct CDR3 sequences appear in this sample, 26% of them only once. Less than 15% of the sample is held by the ten biggest clonotypes. Specimen: PBMCs. Receptors were obtained from a human donor in good health (CMV status not recorded). Some clones in this sample may be carry-over from other donors' samples.

This clonotype was counted a few times. This chain uses TRBV7-7 with TRBJ2-3; D possibly corresponds to TRBD2 (6 bases). CDR3 size: 15 residues. From germline, CDR1 is SSHAT and CDR2 FNYEAQ (reference sequence). Trimming removed 5 bases at V and 0 bases at J, with 12 bases between. Here the CDR3 reads CASSVGGSSTDTQYF. The CDR3 DNA follows: TGTGCCAGCAGCGTCGGAGGGTCTAGCACAGATACGCAGTATTTT.

This clonotype was seen a handful of times. The chain recombines TRBV7-9 with TRBJ1-2; 8 positions match TRBD1. V was clipped by 5 bases and J by 6 bases; unmatched bases: 8. Germline V gives CDR1 SEHNR, CDR2 FQNEAQ (reference sequence). The CDR3 has 14 amino acids. CDR3 in DNA: TGTGCCAGCAGCGAGTCAGGACAGGGCAATGGCTACACCTTC. This encodes CASSESGQGNGYTF.

This clonotype was seen a few times. CDR3 nucleotides: TGTGCTAGTGGGGCGAGTAGCGGGCTCAACTTTTTCACCGGGGAGCTGTTTTTT. Translating gives CASGASSGLNFFTGELFF. This chain uses TRBV12-5 with TRBJ2-2; 7 nucleotides agree with TRBD2. The CDR3 runs 18 residues. Germline V gene lookup returns CDR1 LGHNT and CDR2 FRNRAP. V lost 6 bases, J lost 4 bases, and 17 bases stayed unmatched.

Comments on this clonotype: This may come from a read error, since a much larger clone is one base off. The chain carries TRBV6-2 or TRBV6-3 and TRBJ2-1; TRBD2 agrees at 10 bases. Germline values: CDR1 MNHEY, CDR2 SVGEGT. The CDR3 length is 14 residues. The CDR3 DNA sequence: TGTGGCAGCAATGCCGGGACTAGCGTCCATGAGCAGTTCTTC. The encoded protein is CGSNAGTSVHEQFF.

This clonotype was picked up a small number of times. The rearrangement uses TRBV20-1 and TRBJ2-1; 9 nucleotides line up with TRBD2. Germline V lookup: CDR1 DFQATT, CDR2 SNEGSKA (reference sequence). Trimming removed 8 bases from V and 8 bases from J; junction bases left unmatched: 22. The CDR3 extends over 17 amino acids. In DNA form, the CDR3 reads TGCAGTCTGAGTAGTCCCCTGGGCGGGAGGGCGATCGATGAGCAGTTCTTC. Its translation: CSLSSPLGGRAIDEQFF.